Below, 21 T cell receptor beta chains from the same sample are listed, as sequenced in a study of CD8 T cells in ankylosing spondylitis. The antigens for these receptors are not known. Study outcomes and limitations: For ankylosing spondylitis blood, a TCR beta motif of about eight highly homologous variants appeared characteristic.

Via MiXCR, TCRdb re-called the 5' RACE reads, giving one row per CDR3 protein. The repertoire includes 500,000 to 550,000 distinct CDR3 sequences, approximately 12% of them detected once, and nearly 7% sits in the top ten. What was sequenced was blood, either unsorted or a sorted T cell fraction (not recorded which). The receptors stem from a male donor with ankylosing spondylitis.

The chain links TRBV7-2 to TRBJ2-7; 8 bases map to TRBD1. V trimming: 1 base; J trimming: 4 bases; junction bases outside the gene matches: 12. The CDR3 is made up of 17 amino acids. Germline V gene lookup returns CDR1 SGHTA and CDR2 FQGNSA. CDR3 coding DNA: TGTGCCAGCAGCTTAGGGAAGGGAACAGGGGGTTATTACGAGCAGTACGTC. Translating it yields CASSLGKGTGGYYEQYV.

The V call is TRBV5-6, the J call TRBJ2-2; D may be TRBD1 (6 bases). CDR1 is SGHDT, CDR2 YYEEEE, per germline. CDR3 length: 14 amino acids. V gave up 3 bases and J gave up 6 bases, with 12 bases separating them. CDR3 loop: CASSYRVPAGELFF. The DNA for the CDR3 is TGTGCCAGCAGCTACAGGGTTCCGGCCGGGGAGCTGTTTTTT.

This chain links TRBV30 with TRBJ2-2, with TRBD2 as a possible D gene (6 bases). Between the trimmed V and J ends, which lost 3 bases and 3 bases, there was a span of 14 bases. The CDR3 loop spans 15 amino acids. In germline, CDR1 is GTSNPN, CDR2 SVGIG (reference sequence). In DNA form, the CDR3 reads TGTGCCTGGAGAAGACTAGATGCAGACACCGGGGAGCTGTTTTTT. It codes for CAWRRLDADTGELFF.

J is TRBJ2-1 and V is TRBV30; tentative D call: TRBD2 (5 bases). There are 13 residues in the CDR3. Germline V gene sequence: CDR1 GTSNPN, CDR2 SVGIG (reference sequence). Deletions cut 5 bases from V and 9 bases from J, with 17 bases between. The CDR3 DNA is TGTGCCTGGTCCCATAGCGCCTTTGCTGAGCAGTTCTTC. This sequence encodes CAWSHSAFAEQFF. Full variable domain (remainder filled in from reference TRBV30 and TRBJ2-1): SQTIHQWPATLVQPVGSPLSLECTVEGTSNPNLYWYRQAAGRGLQLLFYSVGIGQISSEVPQNLSASRPQDRQFILSSKKLLLSDSGFYLCAWSHSAFAEQFFGPGTRLTVL.

This clonotype has only a few counts. This chain connects TRBV5-6 to TRBJ2-3, with a possible D match to TRBD2 (6 bases). The germline gives CDR1 SGHDT, CDR2 YYEEEE. The CDR3 contains 15 residues. V was shortened by 2 bases and J by 0 bases, with 10 bases between the two germline ends. The CDR3 sequence: CASSLPGLSTDTQYF. As DNA, the CDR3 is TGTGCCAGCAGCTTACCCGGACTAAGCACAGATACGCAGTATTTT. Full variable domain (missing parts from reference TRBV5-6 and TRBJ2-3): DAGVTQSPTHLIKTRGQQVTLRCSPKSGHDTVSWYQQALGQGPQFIFQYYEEEERQRGNFPDRFSGHQFPNYSSELNVNALLLGDSALYLCASSLPGLSTDTQYFGPGTRLTVL.

The chain employs TRBV7-9 and TRBJ1-6, with no clear D. The CDR3 consists of 12 residues. Between the trimmed V and J ends, which lost 5 bases and 8 bases, there was a span of 7 bases. Per the germline V gene, CDR1 is SEHNR and CDR2 is FQNEAQ (reference sequence). In DNA form, the CDR3 reads TGTGCCAGCAGCGCCTCGGATTCACCCCTCCACTTT. It yields the protein CASSASDSPLHF.

The chain uses TRBV6-1 and TRBJ1-1; 8 nucleotides match TRBD1. This CDR3 is 16 amino acids long. CDR1 is MNHNS, CDR2 SASEGT, per germline. The V gene end was trimmed by 0 bases and the J gene end by 11 bases; junction bases not matched to a gene: 14. The CDR3 protein is CASSEAMGRGPRGAFF. Written as DNA, the CDR3 is TGTGCCAGCAGTGAAGCGATGGGCAGGGGGCCGCGGGGGGCTTTCTTT.

The chain has TRBV2 and TRBJ2-5; D might be TRBD1 (6 bases). This CDR3 contains 14 residues. V shed 3 bases and J shed 7 bases, with 15 bases lying between them. Germline loops: CDR1 SNHLY, CDR2 FYNNEI. The CDR3 sequence is CASSDGGPSRTQYF. CDR3 nucleotides: TGTGCCAGCAGTGATGGGGGCCCCTCGCGGACCCAGTACTTC.

The genes are TRBV7-2 and TRBJ2-3; the D gene is possibly TRBD2 (6 bases). Germline V gene data show CDR1 as SGHTA and CDR2 as FQGNSA. V lost 3 bases and J 2 bases, leaving 15 bases between the germline ends. This CDR3 is 16 amino acids long. The CDR3 sequence: CASSFPRERATDTQYF. The CDR3 DNA is TGTGCCAGCAGCTTCCCGCGCGAGCGGGCCACAGATACGCAGTATTTT.

V gene TRBV9 combines with J gene TRBJ2-5; 12 bases are shared with TRBD2. The CDR3 loop spans 16 amino acids. V was clipped by 3 bases and J by 4 bases; unmatched bases: 7. Germline V gene sequence: CDR1 SGDLS, CDR2 YYNGEE. This chain's CDR3 is CASSAASGRALETQYF. CDR3 nucleotide sequence: TGTGCCAGCAGCGCCGCTAGCGGGAGGGCCTTAGAGACCCAGTACTTC.

The chain uses TRBV3-1 and TRBJ2-5, with D perhaps being TRBD1 or TRBD2 (5 bases each). Deletions cut 1 base from V and 0 bases from J, with 12 bases between. Germline loops: CDR1 LGHDT, CDR2 YNNKEL (reference sequence). The CDR3 runs 16 residues. The chain's CDR3 is CASSQALGTNQETQYF. CDR3 bases: TGTGCCAGCAGCCAAGCCCTAGGGACCAACCAAGAGACCCAGTACTTC.

This sequence joins TRBV24-1 and TRBJ2-5; 10 bases map to TRBD1. CDR3 length: 18 residues. V shed 5 bases, J shed 0 bases, and the junction held 11 bases outside the gene matches. Germline V lookup: CDR1 KGHDR, CDR2 SFDVKD. CDR3 DNA sequence: TGTGCCACCAGTGGGACGTACGGGACAGGGGCCAACCAAGAGACCCAGTACTTC. This gives the protein CATSGTYGTGANQETQYF.

This clonotype was seen a few times. J is TRBJ2-2 and V is TRBV5-1; 10 nucleotides match TRBD1. The CDR3 loop spans 15 amino acids. CDR1 SGHRS and CDR2 YFSETQ come from the germline V gene. The junction had 8 bases not matched to a gene; V was cut back by 6 bases and J by 6 bases. Here the CDR3 reads CASILGQGLPGELFF. DNA for the CDR3: TGCGCCAGCATCCTGGGACAGGGGTTGCCCGGGGAGCTGTTTTTT.

This clonotype was counted a few times. The V gene is TRBV27, the J gene TRBJ2-1; 7 bases fit TRBD1. The CDR3 loop spans 12 amino acids. Germline V gene lookup returns CDR1 MNHEY and CDR2 SMNVEV (reference sequence). Trimming cost V 10 bases and J 12 bases; bases outside gene matches: 12. In DNA, the CDR3 is TGTGCCACCGGGGACAGCCTTGGGGGGCAGTTCTTC. Amino acid sequence: CATGDSLGGQFF.

The table lists this clonotype with a few counts. The CDR3 bases are TGTGCCAGCAGGCGGGCCGATTCCTCCTACAATGAGCAGTTCTTC. Its translation: CASRRADSSYNEQFF. The chain carries TRBV12-3 or TRBV12-4 and TRBJ2-1; a possible D gene is TRBD2 (5 bases). CDR3 length: 15 amino acids. Deletions cut 6 bases from V and 0 bases from J, with 12 bases between.

This clonotype was picked up a small number of times. This chain joins TRBV20-1 and TRBJ2-6; 13 bases align to TRBD2. This CDR3 contains 19 residues. The germline V gene encodes CDR1 DFQATT and CDR2 SNEGSKA (reference sequence). V was clipped by 3 bases and J by 3 bases; unmatched bases: 11. The CDR3 bases are TGCAGTGCTAGTCGGCGGGGACTAGCGGGAAAACGTGGGGCCAACGTCCTGACTTTC. It encodes CSASRRGLAGKRGANVLTF.

This clonotype showed up just a few times. The gene calls are TRBV7-2 and TRBJ1-2; a weak D match, TRBD1 (5 bases). This CDR3 is 14 amino acids long. V lost 8 bases to trimming and J lost 0 bases, with 13 bases between them. CDR1 is SGHTA, CDR2 FQGNSA, per germline. The CDR3 coding sequence is TGTGCCAGCTTTGACGGGGGAGCTAACTATGGCTACACCTTC. It translates to CASFDGGANYGYTF.

DNA for the CDR3: TGTGCCAGCAGTGATAAAGGGTGGCAGTACACTGAAGCTTTCTTT. Its protein is CASSDKGWQYTEAFF. The chain combines TRBV6-4 with TRBJ1-1; D call uncertain. Trimming shortened V by 3 bases and J by 3 bases, and 14 bases separated the two germline ends. Germline CDR1 is MRHNA and CDR2 is SNTAGT. The CDR3 covers 15 residues.

The chain recombines TRBV11-2 with TRBJ2-6; D is undetermined. V was cut by 5 bases and J by 1 base, with 12 bases left in between. The CDR3 spans 16 residues. CDR1 and CDR2 (germline): SGHAT, FQNNGV. This CDR3 is CASSPGPGSGANVLTF. Written as DNA, the CDR3 is TGTGCCAGCAGCCCAGGACCTGGGTCTGGGGCCAACGTCCTGACTTTC.

The chain couples TRBV5-1 to TRBJ2-5; D not certain. The CDR3 runs 15 residues. The ends were cut back, 3 bases at V and 7 bases at J, with 19 bases in the middle. Germline loops: CDR1 SGHRS, CDR2 YFSETQ. CDR3: CASSSSTQQSRTQYF. The CDR3 bases are TGCGCCAGCAGCTCCTCGACACAACAGAGTCGGACCCAGTACTTC. The variable domain in full, with the rest retrieved from reference TRBV5-1 and TRBJ2-5, is KAGVTQTPRYLIKTRGQQVTLSCSPISGHRSVSWYQQTPGQGLQFLFEYFSETQRNKGNFPGRFSGRQFSNSRSEMNVSTLELGDSALYLCASSSSTQQSRTQYFGPGTRLLVL.

The chain employs TRBV7-6 and TRBJ1-1, with 7 bases matching TRBD1. Trimming at V came to 5 bases and at J to 0 bases, leaving 6 bases not matched to a gene. The V gene's germline CDR1 is SGHVS and CDR2 FNYEAQ. The CDR3 is 15 amino acids. The CDR3: CASSAQQGMNTEAFF. Here the CDR3 DNA reads TGTGCCAGCAGCGCCCAACAGGGGATGAACACTGAAGCTTTCTTT.